The source of this TCR beta chain is a study of T cell responses to AZD1222 COVID-19 vaccine. Profiled with immunoSEQ multiplex PCR; TCRdb holds only in-frame clones, not every one. The sample has roughly 130,000 clones, approximately 85% seen once. This clone has just one count. Germline lookup yields CDR1 SGHDT and CDR2 YYEEEE. V lost 0 bases, J lost 5 bases, and 14 bases lay in between. The CDR3 spans 15 residues. The clonotype comes from an adult in good health. Source: peripheral blood, taken on day 0 of AZD1222 vaccination. This chain links TRBV5-6 with TRBJ2-5; D perhaps matches TRBD2 (5 bases). CDR3 coding DNA: TGTGCCAGCAGCTTGGGAACCGGGGTTGGGGAGACCCAGTACTTC. Translating it yields CASSLGTGVGETQYF.